A selection of T cell receptor beta chains follows, all from one sample in a study of T-cell reconstitution after alpha-beta-depleted transplantation in children. TCRdb analysed the PCR reads with MiXCR anew, one entry per CDR3 protein. The sample lists 280,000 or so distinct CDR3 sequences, roughly 11% occurring once. The specimen was peripheral blood, collected 180 days after TCRalphabeta/CD19-depleted stem cell transplant. These receptor sequences come from a male patient between 2 and 15 years old who had a stem cell transplant for chronic granulomatous disease, so the T cells may come from the graft donor. Each CDR3 is given with its conserved first and last residue. The D gene is left open where the match is weak. Clone sizes are given selectively: once, few, many, or a class where the clone is expanded.

>many|TRBJ2-2|TRBD1|TRBV5-1
TGCGCCAGCAGCCCCAGACAGGGGGCGCGCACCGGGGAGCTGTTTTTT
CASSPRQGARTGELFF
>many|TRBJ1-1|TRBD1|TRBV18
TGTGCCAGCTCACCCAGGGGGGAAGCTTTCTTT
CASSPRGEAFF
>many|TRBJ2-2|TRBD2|TRBV12-3/TRBV12-4
TGTGCCAGCAGCCCTCTCCCGGGGGGGAGGGCCGGGGAGCTGTTTTTT
CASSPLPGGRAGELFF
>few|TRBJ1-1|TRBD1|TRBV5-1
TGCGCCAGCAGCAGAGACAGGGTTCACATGAACACTGAAGCTTTCTTT
CASSRDRVHMNTEAFF
>many|TRBJ2-6|-|TRBV7-3
TGTGCCAGCAGCTCTAGACAGGCCTCTGGGGCCAACGTCCTGACTTTC
CASSSRQASGANVLTF
>many|TRBJ2-1|TRBD2|TRBV20-1
TGCAGTGCTCCACTAGCGGGAGGAAATGAGCAGTTCTTC
CSAPLAGGNEQFF
>-|TRBJ2-7|TRBD1|TRBV16
TGTGCCAGCAGCCAATTAACACAGGGGGCCTACGAGCAGTACTTC
CASSQLTQGAYEQYF
>few|TRBJ2-5|-|TRBV7-7
TGTGCTAGCAGCTCCGGGACGGCGAGGGAGACCCAGTACTTC
CASSSGTARETQYF
>many|TRBJ1-2|TRBD1|TRBV7-2
TGTGCCAGCAGCTTAGAGACAGGGGGCAACTATGGCTACACCTTC
CASSLETGGNYGYTF
>many|TRBJ2-7|TRBD2|TRBV6-1
TGTGCCAGCAGTGTTAATCAAGGGGGACTAGTATACGAGCAGTACTTC
CASSVNQGGLVYEQYF
>many|TRBJ1-3|-|TRBV7-2
TGTGCCAGCAGCACCCGCTTCTCTGGAAACACCATATATTTT
CASSTRFSGNTIYF
>many|TRBJ2-7|-|TRBV12-3/TRBV12-4
TGTGCCAGCAGCCAACCCTATAGCGTGAGCTCCTACGAGCAGTACTTC
CASSQPYSVSSYEQYF
>many|TRBJ1-2|-|TRBV20-1
TGCAGTGCTTTTAGGCCAGGATATGGCTACACCTTC
CSAFRPGYGYTF
>many|TRBJ2-7|-|TRBV7-8
TGTGCCAGCAGCTCGCCGACTAGATCCTACGAGCAGTACTTC
CASSSPTRSYEQYF
>-|TRBJ2-3|TRBD2|TRBV18
TGTGCCAGCTCACCACGGGAGGGAAGCACAGATACGCAGTATTTT
CASSPREGSTDTQYF
>many|TRBJ2-3|-|TRBV5-1
TGCGCCAGCAGCCAAGACGGAGATACGCAGTATTTT
CASSQDGDTQYF
>many|TRBJ2-7|TRBD1|TRBV6-1
TGTGCCAGCAGTCCTATACAGGGGAGCTCCTACGAGCAGTACTTC
CASSPIQGSSYEQYF
>many|TRBJ2-7|TRBD2|TRBV6-2/TRBV6-3
TGTGCCAGCAGTTACGATCGACTAGCGGGGGCCTCCTACGAGCAGTACTTC
CASSYDRLAGASYEQYF
>few|TRBJ1-2|-|TRBV30
TGTGCCTGGAAGGGAGCAGGCCGGGGCTATGGCTACACCTTC
CAWKGAGRGYGYTF
>many|TRBJ2-6|TRBD2|TRBV20-1
TGCAGTGCTAGAGGGAGCGGGAGCGCTTTCTCTGGGGCCAACGTCCTGACTTTC
CSARGSGSAFSGANVLTF
>many|TRBJ1-2|-|TRBV20-1
TGCAGTGCTAGAGATCACCCTGGCTACACCTTC
CSARDHPGYTF
>many|TRBJ1-5|-|TRBV20-1
TGCAGTGCCCCAGCAATCCGGGATCTGAATCAGCCCCAGCATTTT
CSAPAIRDLNQPQHF
>many|TRBJ2-7|-|TRBV7-8
TGTGCCAGCAGCTTAGAACGGGACATTACCTACGAGCAGTACTTC
CASSLERDITYEQYF
>many|TRBJ2-2|TRBD1|TRBV5-5
TGTGCCAGCAGGGACAGGGTGGACACCGGGGAGCTGTTTTTT
CASRDRVDTGELFF
>many|TRBJ2-5|-|TRBV20-1
TGCAGTGCCCGAAGCTACCGGGACAAAGAGACCCAGTACTTC
CSARSYRDKETQYF
>many|TRBJ2-1|-|TRBV20-1
TGCAGTGCTACGAGAGGGGGGACAACCTACAATGAGCAGTTCTTC
CSATRGGTTYNEQFF
>many|TRBJ2-3|TRBD2|TRBV20-1
TGCAGTGCTAGTCCCCCACCAGCGGGAACTAGCACAGATACGCAGTATTTT
CSASPPPAGTSTDTQYF
>many|TRBJ2-3|-|TRBV7-2
TGTGCCAGCAGCTCGGACGGGCGTACGCAGTATTTT
CASSSDGRTQYF
>many|TRBJ1-3|-|TRBV5-1
TGCGCCAGCAGCTCTGACAGGTCCTCTGGAAACACCATATATTTT
CASSSDRSSGNTIYF
>many|TRBJ2-6|TRBD1|TRBV20-1
TGCAGTGCTAGAGTTCTCCCGGGACAGGGGGACTCTGGGGCCAACGTCCTGACTTTC
CSARVLPGQGDSGANVLTF
>many|TRBJ2-1|TRBD1|TRBV5-5
TGTGCCAGCAGCTTGGTTTATACGCCGGGACAGGGCTACAATGAGCAGTTCTTC
CASSLVYTPGQGYNEQFF
>few|TRBJ2-1|-|TRBV30
TGTGCCTGGAGTGGGGACGGATACAATGAGCAGTTCTTC
CAWSGDGYNEQFF
>many|TRBJ2-3|-|TRBV6-5
TGTGCCAGCAGTTACTCCCCAATGGTGGGTACGCAGTATTTT
CASSYSPMVGTQYF
>many|TRBJ2-6|TRBD1|TRBV15
TGTGCCACCAGCAGAGAACAGGGGAGGGCCAACGTCCTGACTTTC
CATSREQGRANVLTF
>many|TRBJ1-5|TRBD1|TRBV5-6
TGTGCCAGCAGCTTGCGCGGGACAGGGGTTAGCAATCAGCCCCAGCATTTT
CASSLRGTGVSNQPQHF
>many|TRBJ2-2|-|TRBV30
TGTGCCTGGAGGTCGGGCGGGGAGCTGTTTTTT
CAWRSGGELFF
>many|TRBJ2-5|TRBD2|TRBV28
TGTGCCAGCTTCCTCGGGCCAGCGGGAGGAGCAGGGGAAAGTACCCAGTACTTC
CASFLGPAGGAGESTQYF
>many|TRBJ1-1|-|TRBV5-1
TGCGCCAGCAGCTTGGTTGTGAACACTGAAGCTTTCTTT
CASSLVVNTEAFF
>many|TRBJ1-1|-|TRBV20-1
TGCAGTGCCCGTCCGGGGGCGGGCACTGAAGCTTTCTTT
CSARPGAGTEAFF
>few|TRBJ2-1|-|TRBV19
TGTGCCAGTAGTACAAGAGGCTCCTACAATGAGCAGTTCTTC
CASSTRGSYNEQFF
>many|TRBJ1-5|-|TRBV28
TGTGCCAGCACCACACCAAATCAGCCCCAGCATTTT
CASTTPNQPQHF
>many|TRBJ2-7|TRBD2|TRBV29-1
TGCAGCGTTGGGACTAGCGGGAGCGTCGGGTACGAGCAGTACTTC
CSVGTSGSVGYEQYF
>many|TRBJ1-2|-|TRBV5-1
TGCGCCAGCAGCTTGGAGGGCAGGGCGGATGGCTACACCTTC
CASSLEGRADGYTF
>many|TRBJ2-2|TRBD1|TRBV4-3
TGCGCCAGCAGCCAAGTAGGGACAGCGAACACCGGGGAGCTGTTTTTT
CASSQVGTANTGELFF
>many|TRBJ1-6|-|TRBV27
TGTGCCAGCAGTTTATCCAGGGGTAATTCACCCCTCCACTTT
CASSLSRGNSPLHF
>many|TRBJ1-5|-|TRBV6-2/TRBV6-3
TGTGCCAGCAGTTGGGGACATAGCAATCAGCCCCAGCATTTT
CASSWGHSNQPQHF
>many|TRBJ1-6|-|TRBV5-4
TGTGCCAGCAGCTTTCAGATAAGCTCCTATAATTCACCCCTCCACTTT
CASSFQISSYNSPLHF
>many|TRBJ2-5|TRBD1|TRBV28
TGTGCCAGCAGGGGGACAGCTAAGATCCAAGAGACCCAGTACTTC
CASRGTAKIQETQYF
>many|TRBJ2-6|-|TRBV19
TGTGCCAGTAGTTCTGGCAAGGCCATCTCTGGGGCCAACGTCCTGACTTTC
CASSSGKAISGANVLTF
>many|TRBJ2-7|TRBD2|TRBV5-4
TGTGCCAGCAGCTTGGGTTTACTCCGGCCTGGGACTAGCGGGAGTTACCGCTCCTACGAGCAGTACTTC
CASSLGLLRPGTSGSYRSYEQYF
>many|TRBJ2-7|TRBD2|TRBV5-6
TGTGCCAGCAGCTTAGCGGGAGGAGGGTACGAGCAGTACTTC
CASSLAGGGYEQYF